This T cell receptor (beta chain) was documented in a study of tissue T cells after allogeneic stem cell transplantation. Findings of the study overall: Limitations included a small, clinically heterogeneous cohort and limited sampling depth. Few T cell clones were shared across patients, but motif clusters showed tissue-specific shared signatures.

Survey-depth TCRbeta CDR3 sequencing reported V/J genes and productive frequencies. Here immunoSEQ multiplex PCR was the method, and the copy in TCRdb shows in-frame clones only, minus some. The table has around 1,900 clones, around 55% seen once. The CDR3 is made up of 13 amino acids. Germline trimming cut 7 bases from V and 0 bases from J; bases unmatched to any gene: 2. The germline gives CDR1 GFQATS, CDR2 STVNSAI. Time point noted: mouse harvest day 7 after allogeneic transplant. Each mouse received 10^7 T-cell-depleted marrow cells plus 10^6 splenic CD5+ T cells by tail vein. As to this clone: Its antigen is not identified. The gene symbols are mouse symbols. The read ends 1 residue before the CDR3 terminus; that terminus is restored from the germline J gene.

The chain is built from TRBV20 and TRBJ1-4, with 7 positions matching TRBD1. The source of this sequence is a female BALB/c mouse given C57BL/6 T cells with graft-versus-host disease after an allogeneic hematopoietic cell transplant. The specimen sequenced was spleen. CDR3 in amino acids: CGVGTVSNERLFF. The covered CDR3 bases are TGTGGTGTCGGGACAGTTTCCAACGAAAGATTATTT.